This section outlines one T cell receptor beta chain sequence together with its context. This specimen comes from a study of blood T cell repertoires in COVID-19. In the study overall: Italy, Spain and the United States were the sources of the convalescent and acute COVID-19 samples. Sources were T cells, B-cell-depleted T cells, or PBMCs; the material itself was cDNA or gDNA.

The V end lost 2 bases, the J end lost 7 bases, and 9 bases lay between the germline ends. The CDR3 has 14 amino acids. The germline V gene has CDR1 MGHDK and CDR2 SYGVNS. Per the original methods: Reference gene primer amplification gave estimated nucleated cell counts. Data came from immunoSEQ multiplex PCR; TCRdb stores just in-frame clones and leaves some out. V and J calls plus clone size are reproduced from that table; the DNA served to infer D and trimming. Altogether some 300,000 clones are present, 90% being singletons, with the ten largest covering around 4.5%. This TCR came from a woman aged 18-29 years with acute COVID-19. This rearrangement joins TRBV25-1 to TRBJ1-6; D not certain. The sequencing input was PBMCs or T cells enriched from blood (not recorded which). Here the CDR3 DNA reads TGTGCCAGCAGTGAAGGTGGCACCAATTCACCCCTCCACTTT. This codes for CASSEGGTNSPLHF.